These T cell receptor beta chains were read from a single sample in a study of Graves' ophthalmopathy and Graves' hyperthyroidism. TCRdb processed the multiplex PCR reads anew with MiXCR; each CDR3 protein has one entry. The sample holds about 660,000 distinct CDR3 sequences, 35% to 50% seen once. The specimen sequenced was peripheral blood. These receptors were obtained from an adult man with Graves' ophthalmopathy. Each CDR3 is given with its conserved first and last residue. D genes are given only for firm matches. A row's size may be missing; if present it is once, few, many or a size class.

TRBD1 | many | TRBJ1-6 | TRBV6-4 | TGTGCCGGGTCTGACAGGGGAACTGCCTATAATTCACCCCTCCACTTT | CAGSDRGTAYNSPLHF
- | many | TRBJ1-4 | TRBV6-5 | TGTGCCAGCAGCGAGAGAAAACTGTTTTTT | CASSERKLFF
TRBD2 | - | TRBJ2-2 | TRBV25-1 | TGTGCCAGCAGTGAAAGAAGCGGGGGCACCGGGGAGCTGTTTTTT | CASSERSGGTGELFF
- | many | TRBJ1-2 | TRBV5-5 | TGTGCCAGCAGCCAGCAGGTCAACCATGGCTACACCTTC | CASSQQVNHGYTF
TRBD1 | - | TRBJ1-4 | TRBV29-1 | TGCAGCGTCGATCCGGGACAGGGCAATGAAAAACTGTTTTTT | CSVDPGQGNEKLFF
- | many | TRBJ2-7 | TRBV29-1 | TGCAGCGCCAACTTGGACAAGCGGCAGTACTTC | CSANLDKRQYF
- | - | TRBJ1-1 | TRBV7-8 | TGTGCCAGCAGCTTAGACGTTGGCCTAGCTTTCTTT | CASSLDVGLAFF
- | - | TRBJ1-1 | TRBV6-6 | TGTGCCAGCAGATTTAATACTGAAGCTTTCTTT | CASRFNTEAFF
- | many | TRBJ2-6 | TRBV15 | TGTGCCACCAGCTCAGCAGGGGTTGGGGCCAACGTCCTGACTTTC | CATSSAGVGANVLTF
TRBD1 | - | TRBJ1-1 | TRBV29-1 | TGCAGCGTTGCGAGGACAGGGAACACTGAAGCTTTCTTT | CSVARTGNTEAFF
- | many | TRBJ2-2 | TRBV29-1 | TGCAGCGTTGGGGCAGGGGACACCGGGGAGCTGTTTTTT | CSVGAGDTGELFF
- | once | TRBJ1-2 | TRBV11-2 | TGTGCTACGGCACCAAACTATGGCTACACCTTC | CATAPNYGYTF
- | many | TRBJ1-5 | TRBV4-3 | TGCGCCAGCAGCCCGGGCCCAGGGATGGAGCAGCCCCAGCATTTT | CASSPGPGMEQPQHF
- | - | TRBJ1-1 | TRBV18 | TGTGCCAGCTCAACGGGCCTATCGAACACTGAAGCTTTCTTT | CASSTGLSNTEAFF
- | - | TRBJ2-6 | TRBV7-2 | TGTGCCAGCAGCCGGGAAGAGAGGGCCAACGTCCTGACTTTC | CASSREERANVLTF
- | few | TRBJ2-2 | TRBV5-4 | TGTGCCAGCAGCCCCTCCCGCGCGAACACCGGGGAGCTGTTTTTT | CASSPSRANTGELFF
TRBD1 | - | TRBJ1-1 | TRBV2 | TGTGCCAGCAAGCGGACAGGGAAGGCTTTCTTT | CASKRTGKAFF
- | - | TRBJ1-4 | TRBV29-1 | TGCAGCGTTGATCGGGGGGATAATGAAAAACTGTTTTTT | CSVDRGDNEKLFF
TRBD1 | many | TRBJ1-2 | TRBV29-1 | TGCAGCGCACAGGGGGCTAACTATGGCTACACCTTC | CSAQGANYGYTF
- | - | TRBJ2-7 | TRBV6-2/TRBV6-3 | TGTGCCAGCAGTTACAGGCAGTTCTACGAGCAGTACTTC | CASSYRQFYEQYF
- | many | TRBJ1-1 | TRBV19 | TGTGCCAGCGGCGAAGGGTTAACTGAAGCTTTCTTT | CASGEGLTEAFF
- | many | TRBJ2-5 | TRBV12-3/TRBV12-4 | TGTGCCAGCAGTTCGCAGGAGCAAGAGACCCAGTACTTC | CASSSQEQETQYF
TRBD1 | - | TRBJ1-5 | TRBV19 | TGTGCCAGTAGTATGAGGGCAGGGGGACGCAGGGACGAGCATTTT | CASSMRAGGRRDEHF
TRBD1 | - | TRBJ1-2 | TRBV5-1 | TGCGCCAGCAGCTCAGGGGACAGGGCTCTTGGCTACGCCTTC | CASSSGDRALGYAF